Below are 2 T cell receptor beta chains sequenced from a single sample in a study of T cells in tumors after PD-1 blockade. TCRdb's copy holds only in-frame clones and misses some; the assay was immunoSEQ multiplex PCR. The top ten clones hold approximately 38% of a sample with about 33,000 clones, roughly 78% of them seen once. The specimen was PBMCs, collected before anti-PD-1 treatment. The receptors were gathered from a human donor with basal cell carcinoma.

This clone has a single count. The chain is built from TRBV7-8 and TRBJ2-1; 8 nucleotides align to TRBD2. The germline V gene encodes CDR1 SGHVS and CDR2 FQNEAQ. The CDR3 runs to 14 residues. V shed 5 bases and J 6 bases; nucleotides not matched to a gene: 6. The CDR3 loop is CASSASAGVNEQFF. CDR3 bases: TGTGCCAGCAGCGCCTCAGCGGGGGTCAATGAGCAGTTCTTC.

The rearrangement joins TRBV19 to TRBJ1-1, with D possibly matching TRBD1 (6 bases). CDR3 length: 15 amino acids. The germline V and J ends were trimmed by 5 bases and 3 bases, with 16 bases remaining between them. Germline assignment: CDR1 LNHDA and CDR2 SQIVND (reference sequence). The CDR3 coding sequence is TGTGCCAGTAGTTCCCTCGCAGGGGCGGACACTGAAGCTTTCTTT. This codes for CASSSLAGADTEAFF. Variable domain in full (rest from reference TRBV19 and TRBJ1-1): DGGITQSPKYLFRKEGQNVTLSCEQNLNHDAMYWYRQDPGQGLRLIYYSQIVNDFQKGDIAEGYSVSREKKESFPLTVTSAQKNPTAFYLCASSSLAGADTEAFFGQGTRLTVV.